The 9 T cell receptor beta chains given below trace back to one sample, sequenced in a study of cytomegalovirus exposure and HLA in healthy donors. PCR employed 60 Vbeta and 13 Jbeta primers. Sequencing was performed with immunoSEQ multiplex PCR; in TCRdb, only in-frame clones are kept and a portion is missing. This sample has about 89,000 clones, with roughly 10% found just once. Sequencing input: PBMCs. The receptors derive from a man in his forties or fifties in good health and CMV-seropositive.

This clone showed up many times. The V gene is TRBV30, the J gene TRBJ1-6; D is perhaps TRBD1 (5 bases). Trimming cost V 3 bases and J 10 bases, with 10 bases left between them. From germline, CDR1 is GTSNPN and CDR2 SVGIG (reference sequence). The CDR3 is 12 amino acids. CDR3 DNA sequence: TGTGCCTGGAGGCAGGGAAGATCACCCCTCCACTTT. This codes for CAWRQGRSPLHF.

The chain couples TRBV6-5 to TRBJ2-7; the match to TRBD2 covers 7 bases. The CDR3 is made up of 14 amino acids. V lost 7 bases, J lost 4 bases, and 10 bases stayed unmatched. The V gene's germline CDR1 is MNHEY and CDR2 SVGAGI. This CDR3 reads CASTKAGKSYEQYF. Here the CDR3 DNA reads TGTGCCAGCACCAAAGCGGGAAAGAGTTACGAGCAGTACTTC.

J is TRBJ2-4 and V is TRBV2; D is undetermined. The germline V gene encodes CDR1 SNHLY and CDR2 FYNNEI. V was pared by 1 base and J by 1 base, with 5 bases between. This CDR3 is built from 14 residues. The chain's CDR3 is CASSEVVAKNIQYF. CDR3 coding DNA: TGTGCCAGCAGTGAAGTAGTGGCCAAAAACATTCAGTACTTC.

This sequence joins TRBV5-4 and TRBJ1-1, with D unclear. V gave up 0 bases and J gave up 1 base, with 10 bases separating them. Germline values: CDR1 SGHNT, CDR2 YYREEE (reference sequence). This CDR3 region has 15 residues. CDR3 sequence: CASSLDSYSNTEAFF. CDR3 in DNA: TGTGCCAGCAGCTTGGACAGCTATTCGAACACTGAAGCTTTCTTT.

The chain carries TRBV29-1 and TRBJ2-7, with a weak D call TRBD1 (6 bases). V was trimmed by 4 bases and J by 0 bases, leaving 13 bases between them. This CDR3 is built from 14 residues. CDR1 is SQVTM, CDR2 ANQGSEA, per germline. CDR3 region: CSVGGLRASYEQYF. Written as DNA, the CDR3 is TGCAGCGTTGGGGGGCTGAGAGCCTCCTACGAGCAGTACTTC.

This clone was observed a handful of times. The chain joins TRBV19 to TRBJ1-4; possible D gene TRBD1, 5 bases. The CDR3 has 14 residues. Trimming removed 1 base from V and 8 bases from J, with 11 bases in between. CDR1 and CDR2 (germline): LNHDA, SQIVND (reference sequence). CDR3 DNA sequence: TGTGCCAGTAGTATAGGCAGGGTAGAGGAAAAACTGTTTTTT. This gives the protein CASSIGRVEEKLFF.

V gene TRBV19 combines with J gene TRBJ2-5, with unresolved D. The CDR3 consists of 13 residues. Trimming pared 6 bases from V and 1 base from J, leaving 9 bases between. The germline V gene has CDR1 LNHDA and CDR2 SQIVND (reference sequence). The CDR3 coding sequence is TGTGCCAGTAGCCTGACACGCCAAGAGACCCAGTACTTC. This gives the protein CASSLTRQETQYF. Complete variable domain (other parts from reference TRBV19 and TRBJ2-5): DGGITQSPKYLFRKEGQNVTLSCEQNLNHDAMYWYRQDPGQGLRLIYYSQIVNDFQKGDIAEGYSVSREKKESFPLTVTSAQKNPTAFYLCASSLTRQETQYFGPGTRLLVL.

The V gene is TRBV10-3, the J gene TRBJ2-3; D perhaps matches TRBD1 (5 bases). There are 16 residues in the CDR3. Trimming removed 7 bases at V and 4 bases at J, with 21 bases between. Germline V CDR1 and CDR2: ENHRY, SYGVKD. CDR3 sequence: CAITGAQGGPADTQYF. In DNA form, the CDR3 reads TGTGCCATCACCGGCGCTCAGGGTGGTCCGGCAGATACGCAGTATTTT.

The rearrangement links TRBV7-2 to TRBJ2-5; 10 bases line up with TRBD1. The germline V gene has CDR1 SGHTA and CDR2 FQGNSA. V trimming: 4 bases; J trimming: 4 bases; junction bases outside the gene matches: 9. The CDR3 is made up of 16 amino acids. CDR3 loop: CASSSPDRGRRETQYF. In nucleotides, the CDR3 is TGTGCCAGCAGCTCTCCCGACAGGGGGCGCAGAGAGACCCAGTACTTC.